This passage covers 22 T cell receptor beta chains from one sample sequenced in a study of radiation and T cells in renal cell carcinoma. Data came from immunoSEQ multiplex PCR; TCRdb stores just in-frame clones and leaves some out. The repertoire holds around 130,000 clones, with 75% to 85% as singletons. Time point indicated: blood 2 weeks post-SBRT. Indicated treatment: 15 Gy SBRT to primary tumor, nephrectomy 4 weeks later. Sequences were derived from blood, sampled from a patient whose treatment included radiotherapy and nephrectomy. The receptors derive from a woman in her sixties or seventies with renal cell carcinoma.

This clone turned up a few times. The gene calls are TRBV18 and TRBJ2-3, with D tentatively TRBD2 (5 bases). Germline assignment: CDR1 KGHSH and CDR2 LQKENI. This CDR3 region has 17 residues. Deletions cut 3 bases from V and 1 base from J, with 17 bases between. CDR3 protein: CASSPPEARPGTDTQYF. The CDR3 nucleotides read TGTGCCAGCTCACCCCCGGAGGCGCGACCCGGCACAGATACGCAGTATTTT.

The chain carries TRBV9 and TRBJ2-3, with 14 bases identical to TRBD2. With V trimmed by 4 bases and J by 3 bases, 4 bases remained unmatched. The germline V gene has CDR1 SGDLS and CDR2 YYNGEE. This CDR3 has 16 amino acids. The CDR3 loop is CASSPGTSGSTDTQYF. CDR3 nucleotides: TGTGCCAGCAGCCCCGGGACTAGCGGGAGTACAGATACGCAGTATTTT.

This clone was recorded only once. The rearrangement joins TRBV6-5 to TRBJ2-7, with 8 bases that match TRBD1. Germline lookup yields CDR1 MNHEY and CDR2 SVGAGI. The CDR3 runs 15 residues. V lost 2 bases and J lost 2; bases outside the gene matches: 5. For the CDR3, the DNA is TGTGCCAGCAGTTACCGTGGACAGGGTACCTACGAGCAGTACTTC. The encoded protein is CASSYRGQGTYEQYF.

This clone appeared a few times. The rearrangement links TRBV7-8 to TRBJ2-7; 8 bases are shared with TRBD1. The CDR3 is 14 residues long. Trimming at V came to 4 bases and at J to 7 bases, leaving 9 bases not matched to a gene. Looked up from germline, CDR1 is SGHVS and CDR2 is FQNEAQ. The CDR3 DNA is TGTGCCAGCAGCTCCGTCAGGACAGGGAGAGAGCAGTACTTC. Its translation: CASSSVRTGREQYF.

V usage is TRBV5-4 and J usage is TRBJ2-2; TRBD2 is a possible D gene (7 bases). CDR1 SGHNT and CDR2 YYREEE come from the germline V gene (reference sequence). Trimming cost V 4 bases and J 4 bases, with 14 bases left between them. This CDR3 is 15 amino acids long. The CDR3 reads CASSPEGGVTGELFF. The DNA of the CDR3 is TGTGCCAGCAGCCCGGAGGGGGGGGTCACCGGGGAGCTGTTTTTT. The full variable domain, its missing parts supplied by reference TRBV5-4 and TRBJ2-2, is ETGVTQSPTHLIKTRGQQVTLRCSSQSGHNTVSWYQQALGQGPQFIFQYYREEENGRGNFPPRFSGLQFPNYSSELNVNALELDDSALYLCASSPEGGVTGELFFGEGSRLTVL.

This clone showed up just a few times. The V call is TRBV28, the J call TRBJ2-7; no firm D call. V lost 7 bases, J lost 2 bases, and 12 bases lay in between. The germline V gene encodes CDR1 MDHEN and CDR2 SYDVKM. The CDR3 extends over 13 amino acids. The CDR3 spells CASKGANPYEQYF. The CDR3 coding sequence is TGTGCCAGCAAAGGCGCGAATCCCTACGAGCAGTACTTC.

This chain uses TRBV19 with TRBJ1-2, with 8 bases identical to TRBD1. Germline assignment: CDR1 LNHDA and CDR2 SQIVND (reference sequence). This CDR3 spans 15 amino acids. V lost 3 bases to trimming and J lost 4 bases; unmatched junction nucleotides: 7. The CDR3: CASSISRGLGYGYTF. The CDR3 coding sequence is TGTGCCAGTAGTATCTCCAGGGGGCTTGGCTATGGCTACACCTTC. Full variable domain (outside the CDR3, taken from reference TRBV19 and TRBJ1-2): DGGITQSPKYLFRKEGQNVTLSCEQNLNHDAMYWYRQDPGQGLRLIYYSQIVNDFQKGDIAEGYSVSREKKESFPLTVTSAQKNPTAFYLCASSISRGLGYGYTFGSGTRLTVV.

This clone was seen at least ten times. This chain links TRBV4-1 with TRBJ1-1, with 8 nucleotides matching TRBD1. The V gene's germline CDR1 is MGHRA and CDR2 YSYEKL. The CDR3 spans 16 residues. The ends lost 2 bases at V and 1 base at J; junction bases unmatched: 6. CDR3 in amino acids: CASSQPLGTGNTEAFF. DNA for the CDR3: TGCGCCAGCAGCCAACCCCTCGGGACAGGGAACACTGAAGCTTTCTTT.

This clone is a singleton in its sample. The J gene is TRBJ2-5, the V gene TRBV5-1; 8 bases are a match to TRBD2. V was pared by 5 bases and J by 5 bases, with 17 bases of the junction left unmatched. The germline gives CDR1 SGHRS, CDR2 YFSETQ. The CDR3 totals 17 residues. The CDR3 nucleotides are TGCGCCAGCAGTTTGATCCCGGGACTAGTCGTAACGGAGACCCAGTACTTC. This codes for CASSLIPGLVVTETQYF.

This chain joins TRBV30 and TRBJ1-2; D may be TRBD1 (6 bases). Trimming shortened V by 0 bases and J by 6 bases, and 14 bases separated the two germline ends. CDR3 size: 14 residues. Germline CDR1 is GTSNPN and CDR2 is SVGIG (reference sequence). CDR3 coding DNA: TGTGCCTGGAGTGTAGGCAGGGGAGGCAATGGCTACACCTTC. Translation: CAWSVGRGGNGYTF. Full variable domain (missing parts from reference TRBV30 and TRBJ1-2): SQTIHQWPATLVQPVGSPLSLECTVEGTSNPNLYWYRQAAGRGLQLLFYSVGIGQISSEVPQNLSASRPQDRQFILSSKKLLLSDSGFYLCAWSVGRGGNGYTFGSGTRLTVV.

A note on this clone: Other nucleotide sequences from this sample produce the same CDR3. V is TRBV11-2 and J is TRBJ2-7; D is uncertain. CDR3 length equals 12 residues. Trimming removed 0 bases at V and 4 bases at J, with 4 bases between. The germline V gene has CDR1 SGHAT and CDR2 FQNNGV. This CDR3 reads CASSLDRYEQYF. In nucleotides, the CDR3 is TGTGCCAGCAGCTTAGACCGTTACGAGCAGTACTTC. Complete variable domain (other parts from reference TRBV11-2 and TRBJ2-7): EAGVAQSPRYKIIEKRQSVAFWCNPISGHATLYWYQQILGQGPKLLIQFQNNGVVDDSQLPKDRFSAERLKGVDSTLKIQPAKLEDSAVYLCASSLDRYEQYFGPGTRLTVT.

In this sample, this clone turned up once. The J gene is TRBJ1-2, the V gene TRBV19, with no clear D. Looked up from germline, CDR1 is LNHDA and CDR2 is SQIVND (reference sequence). The CDR3 has 15 residues. The V end was cut by 7 bases, the J end by 0 bases, with 15 bases between. CDR3 DNA: TGTGCCAGTACCCCAGTTCTCACCTCTAACTATGGCTACACCTTC. Protein: CASTPVLTSNYGYTF.

The V gene is TRBV15, the J gene TRBJ2-1; D is tentatively TRBD1 or TRBD2 (5 bases each). Trimming removed 3 bases at V and 1 base at J, with 13 bases between. CDR3 length: 16 amino acids. Germline V gene sequence: CDR1 LNHNV, CDR2 YYDKDF (reference sequence). CDR3 residues: CATSRGLGDSYNEQFF. CDR3 bases: TGTGCCACCAGCAGGGGGCTGGGGGATTCCTACAATGAGCAGTTCTTC.

Only a few counts were recorded for this clone. This sequence joins TRBV10-3 and TRBJ1-1; D is ambiguous. Trimming took off 4 bases at V and 0 bases at J, with 9 bases between the two ends. This CDR3 is 14 amino acids long. CDR1 and CDR2 (germline): ENHRY, SYGVKD. The CDR3 loop reads CAISGGRLNTEAFF. The DNA of the CDR3 is TGTGCCATCAGTGGTGGCAGGCTGAACACTGAAGCTTTCTTT.

V is TRBV18 and J is TRBJ2-1; D gene ambiguous. With 6 bases removed from V and 4 bases from J, the gap between germline ends came to 4 bases. Germline lookup yields CDR1 KGHSH and CDR2 LQKENI. This CDR3 spans 11 amino acids. CDR3 DNA sequence: TGTGCCAGCTCCCAGTACAATGAGCAGTTCTTC. Amino acid sequence: CASSQYNEQFF.

This chain connects TRBV28 to TRBJ1-1; no clear D gene. Trimming removed 4 bases from V and 1 base from J, with 13 bases in between. The CDR3 consists of 15 residues. Germline V CDR1 and CDR2: MDHEN, SYDVKM. CDR3 in amino acids: CASSWETQWNTEAFF. Here the CDR3 DNA reads TGTGCCAGCAGTTGGGAAACCCAATGGAACACTGAAGCTTTCTTT.

The rearrangement links TRBV9 to TRBJ2-7, with 14 bases aligning to TRBD2. The V and J ends lost 0 bases and 6 bases, in that order; junction bases with no gene match: 2. The CDR3 is 15 amino acids. Germline assignment: CDR1 SGDLS and CDR2 YYNGEE. This chain's CDR3 is CASSVGGLAGVEQYF. CDR3 nucleotides: TGTGCCAGCAGCGTAGGGGGACTAGCGGGAGTCGAGCAGTACTTC.

CDR3 sequence: CASSEAGVPTEAFF. DNA of the CDR3: TGTGCCAGCAGTGAAGCAGGGGTTCCCACTGAAGCTTTCTTT. This chain connects TRBV6-1 to TRBJ1-1; weak D call: TRBD1 (5 bases). This CDR3 contains 14 residues. The germline gives CDR1 MNHNS, CDR2 SASEGT. The V end lost 0 bases, the J end lost 4 bases, and 9 bases lay between the germline ends.

For this clone: Germline and junction disagree at one end, which may indicate a read error. The J gene is TRBJ1-4, the V gene TRBV7-9, with D tentatively TRBD1 (5 bases). CDR3 size: 15 residues. The germline V gene encodes CDR1 SEHNR and CDR2 FQNEAQ (reference sequence). As DNA, the CDR3 is TGTGCCAGCAGCTTAGAAGGGGCAACAAATGAAAAACTGTTTTTT. It specifies CASSLEGATNEKLFF.

Here the CDR3 reads CATSRDRGYGEQYF. CDR3 coding DNA: TGTGCCACCAGCAGGGACAGGGGTTATGGCGAGCAGTACTTC. The rearrangement uses TRBV15 and TRBJ2-7; 9 nucleotides align to TRBD1. V was clipped by 3 bases and J by 6 bases; unmatched bases: 6. There are 14 residues in the CDR3. Germline CDR1 and CDR2: LNHNV and YYDKDF (reference sequence).

CDR3 sequence: CATTGQGAVAGELFF. Here the CDR3 DNA reads TGTGCCACCACCGGACAGGGGGCAGTTGCCGGGGAGCTGTTTTTT. The chain carries TRBV6-6 and TRBJ2-2; 11 bases agree with TRBD1. The CDR3 totals 15 residues. V shed 10 bases, J shed 6 bases, and the junction held 10 bases outside the gene matches. CDR1 and CDR2 from the germline V gene are MNHNY and SVGAGI (reference sequence).

This chain joins TRBV25-1 and TRBJ2-7; maybe TRBD1 (6 bases). The germline V and J ends were trimmed by 4 bases and 5 bases, with 12 bases remaining between them. Germline assignment: CDR1 MGHDK and CDR2 SYGVNS. CDR3 length: 13 residues. The CDR3 protein is CASSGDYRDEQYF. The CDR3 DNA follows: TGTGCCAGCAGTGGAGACTACAGGGACGAGCAGTACTTC.